These T cell receptor beta chains were read from a single sample in a study of CD8+ T cells in alopecia areata. Produced via immunoSEQ multiplex PCR; TCRdb's table is partial and in-frame only. This sample carries about 200,000 clones, 64% of them seen once, and the ten largest clones take about 4.2%. The sequences come from CD4+ T cells sorted from blood, collected at week 4, from a patient treated with tofacitinib. All receptors derive from a human donor with alopecia areata. Each CDR3 is given with its conserved first and last residue. A D gene is named only where the DNA matches it firmly. Clone size is not always given. Where it is, it says once, few, many or a class for expanded clones.

j_call	clone_size	v_call	d_call	cdr3_aa	cdr3_nt
TRBJ2-7	.	TRBV28	.	CASSGGVYEQYF	TGTGCCAGCAGCGGGGGAGTATACGAGCAGTACTTC
TRBJ1-6	once	TRBV4-1	.	CASSQVGRKYNSPLHF	TGCGCCAGCAGCCAAGTTGGCAGAAAATATAATTCACCCCTCCACTTT
TRBJ1-1	.	TRBV5-3	TRBD1	CARSGGTGNTEAFF	TGTGCCAGAAGCGGCGGGACAGGGAACACTGAAGCTTTCTTT
TRBJ1-1	.	TRBV29-1	TRBD1	CSASQGGTEAFF	TGCAGCGCTTCACAGGGGGGCACTGAAGCTTTCTTT
TRBJ2-3	.	TRBV7-2	TRBD2	CASSLGLAGTTDTQYF	TGTGCCAGCAGCCTTGGACTAGCGGGGACCACAGATACGCAGTATTTT
TRBJ1-1	.	TRBV2	.	CASSVRRGEATEAFF	TGTGCCAGCAGTGTGAGGAGGGGGGAGGCCACTGAAGCTTTCTTT
TRBJ2-2	.	TRBV7-8	.	CASSVRDGELFF	TGTGCCAGCAGCGTACGGGACGGGGAGCTGTTTTTT
TRBJ2-1	.	TRBV7-2	.	CASSLVGASRGNNEQFF	TGTGCCAGCAGCTTAGTGGGGGCGTCCCGCGGGAACAATGAGCAGTTCTTC
TRBJ2-3	.	TRBV11-2	.	CASSLDKGSTDTQYF	TGTGCCAGCAGCTTAGACAAAGGTAGCACAGATACGCAGTATTTT
TRBJ1-1	.	TRBV4-3	TRBD1	CASSQGGQGNTEAFF	TGCGCCAGCAGCCAAGGGGGACAGGGAAACACTGAAGCTTTCTTT